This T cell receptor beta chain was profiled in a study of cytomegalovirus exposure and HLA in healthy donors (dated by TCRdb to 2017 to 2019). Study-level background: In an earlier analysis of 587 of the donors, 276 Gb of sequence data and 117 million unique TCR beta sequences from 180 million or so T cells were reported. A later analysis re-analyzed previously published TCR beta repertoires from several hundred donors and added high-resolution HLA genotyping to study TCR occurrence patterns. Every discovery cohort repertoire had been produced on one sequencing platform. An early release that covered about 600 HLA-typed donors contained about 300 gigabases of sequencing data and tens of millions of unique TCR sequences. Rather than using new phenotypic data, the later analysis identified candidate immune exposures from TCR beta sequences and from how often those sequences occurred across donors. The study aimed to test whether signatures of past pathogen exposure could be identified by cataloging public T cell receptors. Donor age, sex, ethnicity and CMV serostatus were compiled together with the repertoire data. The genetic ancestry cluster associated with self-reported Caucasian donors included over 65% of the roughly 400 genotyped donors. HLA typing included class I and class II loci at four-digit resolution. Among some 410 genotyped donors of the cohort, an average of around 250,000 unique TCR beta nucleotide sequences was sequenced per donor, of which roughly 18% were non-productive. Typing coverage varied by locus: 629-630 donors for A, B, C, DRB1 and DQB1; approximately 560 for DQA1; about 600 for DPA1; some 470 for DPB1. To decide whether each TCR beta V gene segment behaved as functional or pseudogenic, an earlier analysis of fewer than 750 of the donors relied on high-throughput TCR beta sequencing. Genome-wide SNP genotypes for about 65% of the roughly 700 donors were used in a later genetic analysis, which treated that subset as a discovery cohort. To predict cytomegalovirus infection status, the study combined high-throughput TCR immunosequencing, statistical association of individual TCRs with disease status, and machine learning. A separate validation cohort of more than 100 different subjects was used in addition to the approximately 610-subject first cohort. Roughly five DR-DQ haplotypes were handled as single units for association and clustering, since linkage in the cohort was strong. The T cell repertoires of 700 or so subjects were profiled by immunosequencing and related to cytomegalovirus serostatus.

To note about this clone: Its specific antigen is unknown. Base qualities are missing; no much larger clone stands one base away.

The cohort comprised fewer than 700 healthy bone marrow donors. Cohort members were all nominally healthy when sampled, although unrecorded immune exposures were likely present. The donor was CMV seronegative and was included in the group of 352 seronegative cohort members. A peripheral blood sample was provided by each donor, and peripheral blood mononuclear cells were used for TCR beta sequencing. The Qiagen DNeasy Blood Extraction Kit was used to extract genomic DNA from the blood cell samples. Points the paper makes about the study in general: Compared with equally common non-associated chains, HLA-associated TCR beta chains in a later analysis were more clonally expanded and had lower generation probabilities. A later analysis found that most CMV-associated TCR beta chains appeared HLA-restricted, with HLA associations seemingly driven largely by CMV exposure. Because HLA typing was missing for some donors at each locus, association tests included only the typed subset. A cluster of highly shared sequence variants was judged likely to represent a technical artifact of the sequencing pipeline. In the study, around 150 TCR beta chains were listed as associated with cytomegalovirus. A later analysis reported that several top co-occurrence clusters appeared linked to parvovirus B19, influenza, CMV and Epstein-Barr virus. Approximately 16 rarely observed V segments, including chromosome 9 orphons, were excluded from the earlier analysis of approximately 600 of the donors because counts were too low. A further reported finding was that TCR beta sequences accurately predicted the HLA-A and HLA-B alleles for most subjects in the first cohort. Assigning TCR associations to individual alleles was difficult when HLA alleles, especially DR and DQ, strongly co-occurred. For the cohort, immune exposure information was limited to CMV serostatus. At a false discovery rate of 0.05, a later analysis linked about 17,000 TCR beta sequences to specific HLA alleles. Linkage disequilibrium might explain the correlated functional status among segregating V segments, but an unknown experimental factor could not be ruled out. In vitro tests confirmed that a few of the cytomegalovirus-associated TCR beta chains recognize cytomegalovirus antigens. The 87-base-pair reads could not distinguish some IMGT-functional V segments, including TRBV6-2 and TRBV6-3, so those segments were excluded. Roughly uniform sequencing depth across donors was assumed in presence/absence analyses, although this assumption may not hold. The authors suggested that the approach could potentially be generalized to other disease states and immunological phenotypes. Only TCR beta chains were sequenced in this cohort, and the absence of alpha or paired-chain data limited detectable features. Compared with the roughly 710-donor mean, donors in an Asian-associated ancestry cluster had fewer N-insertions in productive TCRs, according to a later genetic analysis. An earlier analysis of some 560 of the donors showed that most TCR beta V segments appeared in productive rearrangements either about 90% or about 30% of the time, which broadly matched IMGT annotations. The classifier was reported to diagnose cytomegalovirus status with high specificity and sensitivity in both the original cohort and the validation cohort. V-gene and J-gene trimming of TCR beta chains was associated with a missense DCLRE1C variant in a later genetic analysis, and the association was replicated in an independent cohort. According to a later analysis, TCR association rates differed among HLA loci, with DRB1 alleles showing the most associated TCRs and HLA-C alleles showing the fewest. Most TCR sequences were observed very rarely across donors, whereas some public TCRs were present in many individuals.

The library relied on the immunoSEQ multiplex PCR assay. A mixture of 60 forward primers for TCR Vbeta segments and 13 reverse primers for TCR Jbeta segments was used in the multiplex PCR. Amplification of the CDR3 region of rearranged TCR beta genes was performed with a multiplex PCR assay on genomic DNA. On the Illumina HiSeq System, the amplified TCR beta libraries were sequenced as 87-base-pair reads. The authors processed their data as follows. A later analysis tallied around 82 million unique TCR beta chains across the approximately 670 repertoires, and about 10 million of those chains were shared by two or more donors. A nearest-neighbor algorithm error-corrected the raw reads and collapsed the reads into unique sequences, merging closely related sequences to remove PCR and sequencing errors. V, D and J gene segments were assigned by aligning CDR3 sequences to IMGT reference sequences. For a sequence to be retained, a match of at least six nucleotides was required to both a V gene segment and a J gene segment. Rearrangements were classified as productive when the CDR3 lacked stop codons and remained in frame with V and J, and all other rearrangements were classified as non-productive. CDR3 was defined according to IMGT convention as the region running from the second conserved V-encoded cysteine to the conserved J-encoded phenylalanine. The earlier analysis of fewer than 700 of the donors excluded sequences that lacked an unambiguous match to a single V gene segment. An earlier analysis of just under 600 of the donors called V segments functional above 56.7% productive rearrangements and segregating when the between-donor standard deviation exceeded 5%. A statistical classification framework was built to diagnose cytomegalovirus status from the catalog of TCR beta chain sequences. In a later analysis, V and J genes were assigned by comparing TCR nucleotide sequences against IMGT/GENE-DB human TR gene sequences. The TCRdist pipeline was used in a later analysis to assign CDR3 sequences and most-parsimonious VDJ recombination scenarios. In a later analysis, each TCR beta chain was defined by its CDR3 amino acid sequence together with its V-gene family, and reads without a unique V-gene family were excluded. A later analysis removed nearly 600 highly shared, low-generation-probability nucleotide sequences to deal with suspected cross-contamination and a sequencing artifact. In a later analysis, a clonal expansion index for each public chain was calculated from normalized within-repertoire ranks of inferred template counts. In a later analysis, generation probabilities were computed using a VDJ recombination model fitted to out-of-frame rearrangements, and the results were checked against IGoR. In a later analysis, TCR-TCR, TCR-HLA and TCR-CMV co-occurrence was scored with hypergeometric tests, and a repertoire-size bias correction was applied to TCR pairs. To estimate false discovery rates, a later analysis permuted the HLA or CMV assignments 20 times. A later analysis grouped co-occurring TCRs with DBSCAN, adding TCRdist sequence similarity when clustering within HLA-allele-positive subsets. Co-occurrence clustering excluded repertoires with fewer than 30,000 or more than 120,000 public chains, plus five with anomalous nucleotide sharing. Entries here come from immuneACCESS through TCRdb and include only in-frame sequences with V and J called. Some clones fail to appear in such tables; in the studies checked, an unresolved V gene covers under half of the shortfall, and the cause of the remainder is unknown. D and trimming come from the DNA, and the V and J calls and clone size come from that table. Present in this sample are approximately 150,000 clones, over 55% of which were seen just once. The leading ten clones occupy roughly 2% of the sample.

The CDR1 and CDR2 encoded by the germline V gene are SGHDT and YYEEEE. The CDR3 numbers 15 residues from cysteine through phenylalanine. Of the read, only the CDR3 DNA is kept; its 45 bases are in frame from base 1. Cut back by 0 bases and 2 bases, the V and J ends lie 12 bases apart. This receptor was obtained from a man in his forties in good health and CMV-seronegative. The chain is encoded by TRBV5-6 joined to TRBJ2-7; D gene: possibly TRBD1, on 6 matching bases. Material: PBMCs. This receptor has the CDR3 CASSLATGQTYEQYF. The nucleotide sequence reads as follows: TGTGCCAGCAGCTTGGCTACTGGACAGACCTACGAGCAGTACTTC.